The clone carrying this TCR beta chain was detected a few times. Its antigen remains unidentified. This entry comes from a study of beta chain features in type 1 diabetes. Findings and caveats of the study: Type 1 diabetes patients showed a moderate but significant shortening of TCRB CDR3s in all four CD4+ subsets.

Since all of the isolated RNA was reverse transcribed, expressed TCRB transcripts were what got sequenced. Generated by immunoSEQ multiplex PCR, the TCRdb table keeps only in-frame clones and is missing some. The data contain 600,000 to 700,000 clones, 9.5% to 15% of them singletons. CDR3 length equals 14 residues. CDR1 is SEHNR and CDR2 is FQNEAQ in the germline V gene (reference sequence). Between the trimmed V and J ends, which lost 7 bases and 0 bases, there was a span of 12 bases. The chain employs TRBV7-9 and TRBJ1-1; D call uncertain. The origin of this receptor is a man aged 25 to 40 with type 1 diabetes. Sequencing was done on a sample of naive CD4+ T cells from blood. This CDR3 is CASKFPGMNTEAFF. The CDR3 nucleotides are TGTGCCAGCAAATTCCCCGGGATGAACACTGAAGCTTTCTTT.